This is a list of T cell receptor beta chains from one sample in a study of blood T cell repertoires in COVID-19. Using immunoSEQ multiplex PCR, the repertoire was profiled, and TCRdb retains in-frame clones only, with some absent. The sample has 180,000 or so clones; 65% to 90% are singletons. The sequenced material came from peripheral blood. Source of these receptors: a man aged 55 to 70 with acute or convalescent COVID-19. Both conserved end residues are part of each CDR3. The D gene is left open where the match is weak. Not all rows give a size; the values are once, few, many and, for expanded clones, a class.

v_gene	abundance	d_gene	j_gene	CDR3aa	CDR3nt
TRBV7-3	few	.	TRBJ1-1	CASSIIGGSGTEAFF	TGTGCCAGCAGCATCATCGGGGGTTCTGGAACTGAAGCTTTCTTT
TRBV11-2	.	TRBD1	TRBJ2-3	CASSRDRWIDTQYF	TGTGCCAGCAGCCGGGACAGGTGGATAGATACGCAGTATTTT
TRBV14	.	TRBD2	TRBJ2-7	CASSRTSGTEQYF	TGTGCCAGCAGCAGGACTAGCGGGACGGAGCAGTACTTC
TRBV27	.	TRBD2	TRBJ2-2	CATGTSGRSGTGELFF	TGTGCCACCGGGACTAGCGGGAGGTCGGGCACCGGGGAGCTGTTTTTT
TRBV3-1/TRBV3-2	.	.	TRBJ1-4	CASSQTRGGEKLFF	TGTGCCAGCAGCCAAACCAGGGGCGGTGAAAAACTGTTTTTT
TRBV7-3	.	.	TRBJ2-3	CASSPGSTDTQYF	TGTGCCAGCAGCCCGGGGAGCACAGATACGCAGTATTTT
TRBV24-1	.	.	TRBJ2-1	CATSDRDSYNEQFF	TGTGCCACCAGTGACCGGGACTCCTACAATGAGCAGTTCTTC
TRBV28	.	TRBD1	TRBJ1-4	CASKDRGQATRGKLFF	TGTGCCAGCAAGGACAGGGGGCAAGCAACCCGAGGTAAACTGTTTTTT
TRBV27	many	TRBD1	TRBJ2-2	CASASTQGAAGELFF	TGTGCCAGCGCCAGCACACAGGGGGCCGCCGGGGAGCTGTTTTTT
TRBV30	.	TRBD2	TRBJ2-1	CALSRGNYNEQFF	TGTGCCCTTTCGCGGGGGAACTACAATGAGCAGTTCTTC
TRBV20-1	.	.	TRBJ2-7	CSASRLGNYEQYF	TGCAGTGCTAGTCGGCTAGGTAACTACGAGCAGTACTTC
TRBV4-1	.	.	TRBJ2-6	CASSQGAPDSFSGANVLTF	TGCGCCAGCAGCCAAGGCGCCCCGGACTCTTTCTCTGGGGCCAACGTCCTGACTTTC
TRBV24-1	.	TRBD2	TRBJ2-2	CATSDPAGVHRELFF	TGTGCCACCAGTGACCCAGCGGGGGTCCACCGGGAGCTGTTTTTT
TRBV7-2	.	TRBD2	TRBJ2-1	CASSFTSGSNGEQFF	TGTGCCAGCAGCTTTACTAGCGGGAGTAACGGAGAGCAGTTCTTC
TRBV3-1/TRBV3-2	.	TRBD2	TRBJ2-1	CASSQDPSGRAGEFF	TGTGCCAGCAGCCAAGATCCTAGCGGGAGGGCGGGAGAGTTCTTC
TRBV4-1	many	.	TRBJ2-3	CASSQVYSDTQYF	TGCGCCAGCAGCCAAGTGTACTCAGATACGCAGTATTTT
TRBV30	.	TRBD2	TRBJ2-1	CAWRLAGLYNEQFF	TGTGCCTGGAGACTAGCGGGACTCTACAATGAGCAGTTCTTC
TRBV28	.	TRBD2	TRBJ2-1	CASSSVGGRTHEQFF	TGTGCCAGCAGTTCCGTGGGCGGGAGGACCCATGAGCAGTTCTTC
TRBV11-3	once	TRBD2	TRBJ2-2	CASSLYGGSGRTGELFF	TGTGCCAGCAGCCTGTACGGGGGGTCGGGCCGGACCGGGGAGCTGTTTTTT
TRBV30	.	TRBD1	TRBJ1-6	CAWSVLGTGGNSPLHF	TGTGCCTGGAGTGTACTGGGGACAGGGGGCAATTCACCCCTCCACTTT
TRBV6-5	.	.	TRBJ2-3	CASSPSRPATDTQYF	TGTGCCAGCAGTCCTTCGCGGCCCGCCACAGATACGCAGTATTTT
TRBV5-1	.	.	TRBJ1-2	CASSPQAGNYGYTF	TGCGCCAGCAGCCCCCAGGCAGGGAACTATGGCTACACCTTC
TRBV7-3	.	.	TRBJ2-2	CASSLQGGEAGELFF	TGTGCCAGCAGCCTACAGGGAGGGGAGGCCGGGGAGCTGTTTTTT
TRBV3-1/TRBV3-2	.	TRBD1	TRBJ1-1	CASSHRGQGETEAFF	TGTGCCAGCAGCCACCGAGGACAGGGTGAAACTGAAGCTTTCTTT
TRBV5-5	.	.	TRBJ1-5	CASSLIPGNQPQHF	TGTGCCAGCAGCTTGATCCCCGGTAATCAGCCCCAGCATTTT
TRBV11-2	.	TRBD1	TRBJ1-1	CASSLVSRGRGENTEAFF	TGTGCCAGCAGCTTAGTCTCCAGGGGGCGCGGGGAGAACACTGAAGCTTTCTTT
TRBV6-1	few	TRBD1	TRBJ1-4	CASSEALRGGHEKLFF	TGTGCCAGCAGTGAAGCGCTTCGAGGGGGCCATGAAAAACTGTTTTTT
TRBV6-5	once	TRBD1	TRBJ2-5	CASRPGGRETQYF	TGTGCCAGCAGACCAGGGGGAAGAGAGACCCAGTACTTC
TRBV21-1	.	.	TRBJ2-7	CASNHRAGPYEQYF	TGTGCCAGCAACCATCGGGCGGGACCCTACGAGCAGTACTTC
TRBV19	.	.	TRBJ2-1	CASSIRGQKAQFF	TGTGCCAGTAGTATTAGGGGTCAAAAGGCGCAGTTCTTC
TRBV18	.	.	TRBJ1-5	CASSPERISNQPQHF	TGTGCCAGCTCACCAGAGCGGATTAGCAATCAGCCCCAGCATTTT
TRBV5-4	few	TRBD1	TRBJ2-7	CASSFTLTGASSYEQYF	TGTGCCAGCAGCTTTACCTTGACAGGGGCCAGCTCCTACGAGCAGTACTTC
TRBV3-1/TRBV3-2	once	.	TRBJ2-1	CASSQAGTQAYNEQFF	TGTGCCAGCAGCCAAGCCGGGACTCAGGCCTACAATGAGCAGTTCTTC
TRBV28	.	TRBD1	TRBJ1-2	CASSRSTGTYGYTF	TGTGCCAGCAGTCGATCGACAGGGACTTATGGCTACACCTTC
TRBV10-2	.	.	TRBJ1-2	CASSESRVSPNYGYTF	TGCGCCAGCAGTGAGTCCCGAGTATCCCCCAACTATGGCTACACCTTC
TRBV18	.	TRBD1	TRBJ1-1	CASSPDRGNTEAFF	TGTGCCAGCTCACCGGACAGGGGGAACACTGAAGCTTTCTTT
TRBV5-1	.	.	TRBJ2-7	CASSLQRFYEQYF	TGCGCCAGCAGCTTGCAGCGGTTCTACGAGCAGTACTTC
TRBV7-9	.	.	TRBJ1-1	CASSVSREGGTEAFF	TGTGCCAGCAGCGTGTCGCGGGAGGGCGGCACTGAAGCTTTCTTT
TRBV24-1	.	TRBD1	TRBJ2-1	CATSDADRGFGEQFF	TGTGCCACCAGTGATGCGGACAGGGGGTTCGGTGAGCAGTTCTTC
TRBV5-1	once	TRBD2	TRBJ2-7	CASSPTSGIHEQYF	TGCGCCAGCTCCCCGACTAGCGGGATCCACGAGCAGTACTTC
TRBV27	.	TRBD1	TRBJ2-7	CASSPSGGTGDYEQYF	TGTGCCAGCAGTCCCTCCGGGGGGACAGGGGACTACGAGCAGTACTTC
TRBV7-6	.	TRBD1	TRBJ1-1	CASLLNRGEAFF	TGTGCCAGCCTATTAAACAGGGGTGAAGCTTTCTTT
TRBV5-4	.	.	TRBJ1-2	CASSLGGTPTNYGYTF	TGTGCCAGCAGCTTGGGAGGGACACCGACTAACTATGGCTACACCTTC
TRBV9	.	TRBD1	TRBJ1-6	CASSGNRDSNSPLHF	TGTGCCAGCAGCGGGAACCGGGACAGTAATTCACCCCTCCACTTT
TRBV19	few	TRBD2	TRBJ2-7	CASSAGLARNAEQYF	TGTGCCAGTAGTGCCGGACTAGCGCGAAACGCCGAGCAGTACTTC
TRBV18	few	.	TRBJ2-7	CASSPGQKASGDEQYF	TGTGCCAGCTCACCCGGACAGAAAGCCTCCGGTGACGAGCAGTACTTC
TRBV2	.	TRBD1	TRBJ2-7	CASSGTGGVDEQYF	TGTGCCAGCAGTGGGACAGGGGGTGTCGACGAGCAGTACTTC
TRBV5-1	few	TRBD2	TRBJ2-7	CASSLGTSGFYEQYF	TGCGCCAGCAGCTTGGGCACTAGCGGGTTCTACGAGCAGTACTTC
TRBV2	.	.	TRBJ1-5	CASTRAFNQPQHF	TGTGCCAGCACGAGAGCCTTCAATCAGCCCCAGCATTTT
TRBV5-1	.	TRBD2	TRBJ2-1	CASSALAGGKYNEQFF	TGCGCCAGCAGCGCGCTAGCGGGAGGCAAGTACAATGAGCAGTTCTTC
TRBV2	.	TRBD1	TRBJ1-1	CASIATGVRVTEAFF	TGTGCCAGCATCGCGACAGGGGTTCGTGTTACTGAAGCTTTCTTT
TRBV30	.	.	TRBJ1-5	CAWSVRSAGQPQHF	TGTGCCTGGAGTGTACGGTCCGCCGGTCAGCCCCAGCATTTT
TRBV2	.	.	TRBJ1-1	CASSDPRGVVAFF	TGTGCCAGCAGTGATCCTCGGGGGGTAGTGGCTTTCTTT
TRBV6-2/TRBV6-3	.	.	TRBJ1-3	CASSRGTGNTIYF	TGTGCCAGCAGTCGGGGTACTGGAAACACCATATATTTT
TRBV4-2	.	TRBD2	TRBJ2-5	CASSLGTSGSGQETQYF	TGTGCCAGCAGCCTCGGGACTAGCGGGAGCGGGCAAGAGACCCAGTACTTC
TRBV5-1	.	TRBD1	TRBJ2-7	CASSFQGQGDYEQYF	TGCGCCAGCAGCTTTCAAGGACAGGGCGACTACGAGCAGTACTTC
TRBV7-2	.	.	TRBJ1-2	CASSTTGSRYGYTF	TGTGCCAGCAGTACCACAGGGTCACGCTATGGCTACACCTTC